These T cell receptor beta chains were read from a single sample in a study of blood T cell repertoires in COVID-19. TCRdb keeps only in-frame clones here, not all; method: immunoSEQ multiplex PCR. This sample carries about 170,000 clones, 84% of them seen once, and the ten largest clones take under 13%. The sample comprised peripheral blood. Source of these receptors: a man in his 70s with active or convalescent COVID-19. CDR3s include the opening cysteine and the closing phenylalanine or tryptophan.

TRBV6-5	TRBJ1-5	CASRTGIFSPQHF
TRBV20-1	TRBJ2-1	CSASSLRDREGAYNEQFF
TRBV15	TRBJ1-2	CATSSSGYGYTF
TRBV7-2	TRBJ2-1	CASSQTGTRVGSEQFF
TRBV11-2	TRBJ1-1	CASRLPTVSNTEAFF
TRBV2	TRBJ1-6	CASSENLPVNSPLHF
TRBV29-1	TRBJ2-3	CSVSPSYIADTQYF
TRBV19	TRBJ2-1	CASSIPTSGRAVNEQFF
TRBV18	TRBJ1-1	CASSVATGRSTEAFF
TRBV28	TRBJ1-1	CASRAVNTEAFF
TRBV4-3	TRBJ2-1	CASSQAPQNEQFF
TRBV5-5	TRBJ2-4	CASSPPSGRGAKNIQYF
TRBV9	TRBJ1-1	CASSVGEAYSEAFF
TRBV9	TRBJ2-2	CASSVDGSNTGELFF
TRBV30	TRBJ1-1	CAWTRVESTEAFF
TRBV7-9	TRBJ1-5	CASSLGGLREPQHF
TRBV2	TRBJ1-1	CASRTGPNTEAFF
TRBV24-1	TRBJ2-1	CATSGQRNSYNEQFF
TRBV2	TRBJ1-1	CASSEARGLEAFF
TRBV15	TRBJ1-5	CATSRDLSGHGNQPQHF
TRBV27	TRBJ1-5	CASSPGLGGFGGNQPQHF
TRBV28	TRBJ1-2	CASSLLGGGENYGYTF
TRBV11-2	TRBJ2-2	CASSFWGGGELFF
TRBV9	TRBJ2-2	CASSVGGHLANTGELFF
TRBV7-2	TRBJ2-1	CASSSPERRQFF
TRBV4-3	TRBJ2-3	CASSNQGSSTDTQYF
TRBV9	TRBJ2-3	CASSVSGGDTDTQYF